The entry that follows covers one T cell receptor (beta chain) sequence. Its antigen is as yet unknown. The identical CDR3 is also encoded by other nucleotide sequences in the sample. The CDR3 totals 11 residues. V gave up 6 bases and J gave up 4 bases; unmatched junction bases: 0. Germline CDR1 and CDR2: DFQATT and SNEGSKA (reference sequence). Only in-frame clones appear in the TCRdb table, and some are missing; sequencing was by immunoSEQ multiplex PCR. The table has 100,000 to 120,000 clones, 90% seen once. This sample is drawn from a study of Tregs in tolerant kidney transplant recipients. Thawed PBMCs were FACS-sorted into unstimulated CD4+CD25+CD127- regulatory T cells, CD4+CD25- non-regulatory cells, CD4 and CD8 cells. Study results and limitations: Some patients' samples used different primers over time, so nucleotide sequences weren't comparable.

The starting material was CD4+ T cells from blood, obtained before the transplant. This chain uses TRBV20-1 with TRBJ1-1; TRBD1 matches 9 bases. This sequence was found in a human donor who received a combined kidney and bone marrow transplant. CDR3 sequence reads: CSATGGTEAFF. CDR3 DNA: TGCAGTGCGACAGGGGGCACTGAAGCTTTCTTT.